This T cell receptor beta chain was documented in a study of blood T cell repertoires in COVID-19 (dated by TCRdb to 2018 to 2020). Study-wide context: The collaborator samples originated in the United States, Italy and Spain and spanned the acute and convalescent phases of COVID-19. The material from the prospective study consisted of cDNA or gDNA derived from T cells, B-cell-depleted T cells, or PBMCs. Deeply sampled blood TCRbeta repertoires from subjects exposed to, actively infected with, or recovered from COVID-19 were included in the dataset. The repertoires were released in a freely available public database intended as a resource for research on the immune response to SARS-CoV-2. Samples were obtained from the ongoing ImmuneRACE study (first 160 participants) and from approximately 1,200 subjects provided by 6 global collaborators. A de-identified subject ID, COVID-19 status, age in years and sex were almost always included in the sample metadata. HLA class I and class II types, where available, came from metadata supplied by the sample provider rather than from assay-based typing. Study-wide findings and limitations: How much clinical and demographic metadata was included differed by source and by participant, and the metadata was provided uncurated.

The collaborating institutions used their own protocols to collect whole blood in K2EDTA tubes. For TCRbeta analysis, collaborators shipped samples in one of three forms: frozen whole blood, isolated PBMCs, or DNA extracted from either of those sample types. Comments on this clone: The antigen this receptor binds is unknown. It has no much larger one-base neighbor in the sample; base qualities were not kept.

TCRbeta CDR3 regions were amplified from genomic DNA using the immunoSEQ Assay, a bias-controlled multiplex PCR. From the authors' description of their analysis: The number of nucleated cells in each sample was estimated from the amplification of reference gene primers within the assay. To quantify the absolute abundance of each unique TCRbeta CDR3 rearrangement, sequence reads were collapsed and filtered. For each sample, productive Simpson clonality was calculated by taking the square root of Simpson's diversity index across productive rearrangements. Here the immuneACCESS table is served through TCRdb, limited to in-frame sequences with V and J called. Missing clones are a known gap in these copies; in checked studies unresolved V genes cover under half, and the rest lacks a known reason. That table supplies the V and J calls and clone size; D and trimming were determined from the DNA. Across this sample there are around 70,000 clones, with about 82% seen only once. About 4.8% of the sample lies in the top ten.

The CDR3 starts with the cysteine, ends with the phenylalanine, and has 16 residues. Left in the record is the CDR3 DNA by itself, 48 bases read in frame from the first base. CDR1 and CDR2, looked up from the germline V gene (reference sequence), are LGHDT and YNNKEL. After removal of 3 bases from V and 0 bases from J, the junction retains 5 bases not matched to a gene. The source material was peripheral blood. This clonotype was obtained from a woman of 80 years or more with active or convalescent COVID-19. The rearrangement joined TRBV3-1 (or the pseudogene TRBV3-2) to TRBJ2-4, with TRBD2 matching 7 junction bases. The encoded CDR3 is CASSQDRGEAKNIQYF. The nucleotides read TGTGCCAGCAGCCAGGACCGGGGGGAAGCCAAAAACATTCAGTACTTC.